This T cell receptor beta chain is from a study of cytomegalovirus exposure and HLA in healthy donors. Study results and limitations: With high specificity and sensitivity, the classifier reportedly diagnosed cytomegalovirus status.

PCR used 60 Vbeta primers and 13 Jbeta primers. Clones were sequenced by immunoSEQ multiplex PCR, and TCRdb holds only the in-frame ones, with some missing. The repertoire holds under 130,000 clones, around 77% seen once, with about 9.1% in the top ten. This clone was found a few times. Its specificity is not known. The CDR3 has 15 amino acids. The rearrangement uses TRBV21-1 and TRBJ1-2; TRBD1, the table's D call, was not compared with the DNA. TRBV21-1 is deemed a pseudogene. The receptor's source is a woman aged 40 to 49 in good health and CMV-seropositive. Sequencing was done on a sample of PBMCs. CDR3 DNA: TGTGCCAGCAGCAGGCCTGGCACAGGGGACGATGGCTACACCTTC. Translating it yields CASSRPGTGDDGYTF.